These 15 T cell receptor beta chains were all obtained from the same sample, sequenced in a study of early T cells in non-severe SARS-CoV-2 infection (dated by TCRdb to about 2021). The library was made by 5' RACE. Sequenced using a NextSeq 500. In-frame beta chains were kept once TCRdb had trimmed the public reads at Q25 with fastp and called clones with MiXCR. A single entry per CDR3 protein holds the most common genes and DNA from its merged rows. The sample table contains over 70,000 distinct CDR3 sequences; only one count was recorded for 14% of them. The ten most abundant clones make up around 3.7% of the sample. The sample consisted of whole blood, taken at baseline. These receptors all come from an adult who was a healthcare worker with PCR-confirmed SARS-CoV-2 infection or an uninfected control (not recorded which).

The chain employs TRBV28 and TRBJ2-7; D unresolved. This CDR3 is built from 13 residues. Trimming took off 8 bases at V and 1 base at J, with 12 bases between the two ends. CDR1 is MDHEN, CDR2 SYDVKM, per germline. DNA of the CDR3: TGTGCCAGCCAAATCACGGTTTCCTACGAGCAGTACTTC. Its translation is CASQITVSYEQYF.

The chain employs TRBV29-1 and TRBJ2-7; possibly TRBD1 for D (6 bases). Trimming removed 4 bases at V and 5 bases at J, with 15 bases between. Germline V CDR1 and CDR2: SQVTM, ANQGSEA. The CDR3 length is 13 residues. Written as DNA, the CDR3 is TGCAGCGTTGGATGGCAGGGGAACGACGAGCAGTACTTC. Its translation is CSVGWQGNDEQYF.

The chain recombines TRBV12-3 or TRBV12-4 with TRBJ2-1, with 8 bases aligning to TRBD1. After removal of 5 bases from V and 6 bases from J, the junction contained 6 bases not matched to a gene. There are 14 residues in the CDR3. CDR3 DNA sequence: TGTGCCAGCAGTGGGACAGGAGGGGTCAATGAGCAGTTCTTC. Its protein product is CASSGTGGVNEQFF.

This clonotype has more than one count but fewer than ten. The rearrangement uses TRBV25-1 and TRBJ2-5, with 7 bases lining up with TRBD2. This CDR3 is built from 13 residues. The germline gives CDR1 MGHDK, CDR2 SYGVNS. Losses at the gene ends were 5 bases for V and 5 bases for J; bases not matched to a gene: 5. The CDR3 bases are TGTGCCAGCAGTCCGGGAGGAGGGGAGACCCAGTACTTC. This translates into CASSPGGGETQYF. Based on the CDR3 plus reference TRBV25-1 and TRBJ2-5, the full variable domain is EADIYQTPRYLVIGTGKKITLECSQTMGHDKMYWYQQDPGMELHLIHYSYGVNSTEKGDLSSESTVSRIRTEHFPLTLESARPSHTSQYLCASSPGGGETQYFGPGTRLLVL.

The chain carries TRBV7-6 and TRBJ2-2; TRBD2 is a possible D gene (6 bases). Germline V gene sequence: CDR1 SGHVS, CDR2 FNYEAQ. Between the trimmed V and J ends, which lost 7 bases and 0 bases, there was a span of 9 bases. The CDR3 sequence is 14 residues long. CDR3 bases: TGTGCCAGCATGGGACTTGCGAACACCGGGGAGCTGTTTTTT. This translates into CASMGLANTGELFF.

This clonotype was seen at least ten times. The chain is built from TRBV3-1 and TRBJ2-1; TRBD2 matches 10 bases. V lost 1 base, J lost 9 bases, and 6 bases stayed unmatched. Per germline, CDR1 LGHDT and CDR2 YNNKEL (reference sequence). The CDR3 runs to 15 residues. CDR3 protein: CASSQGLAGASEQFF. The CDR3, as DNA: TGTGCCAGCAGCCAAGGGCTAGCGGGAGCAAGTGAGCAGTTCTTC.

This clonotype was counted many times. J is TRBJ1-1 and V is TRBV20-1; D is unresolved. V lost 6 bases to trimming and J lost 3 bases, with 20 bases between them. The germline V gene has CDR1 DFQATT and CDR2 SNEGSKA (reference sequence). This CDR3 contains 15 residues. This CDR3 reads CSAVPAGVWDTEAFF. The CDR3 DNA reads TGCAGTGCCGTACCCGCCGGGGTATGGGACACTGAAGCTTTCTTT.

The V and J genes are TRBV18 and TRBJ1-1; possible D gene TRBD1, 5 bases. V lost 2 bases and J lost 3, with 13 bases in between. From germline, CDR1 is KGHSH and CDR2 LQKENI. The CDR3 spans 15 residues. The CDR3 protein is CASSPTAGRDTEAFF. For the CDR3, the DNA is TGTGCCAGCTCACCAACGGCAGGGAGGGACACTGAAGCTTTCTTT.

This clonotype was observed a few times. V gene TRBV5-1 combines with J gene TRBJ1-2, with 9 bases identical to TRBD1. Trimming removed 5 bases from V and 6 bases from J; junction bases left unmatched: 11. CDR1 is SGHRS and CDR2 is YFSETQ in the germline V gene. This CDR3 region has 15 residues. The CDR3 bases are TGCGCCAGCAGGGGGGACAGGGCCTCGTTTAATGGCTACACCTTC. Its protein product is CASRGDRASFNGYTF.

The gene calls are TRBV7-3 and TRBJ2-5; D possibly matches TRBD1 or TRBD2 (6 bases each). V dropped 2 bases and J dropped 2 bases, with 9 bases sitting between them. The CDR3 has 14 amino acids. CDR1 SGHTA and CDR2 FQGTGA come from the germline V gene. CDR3: CASSLGGGQETQYF. The CDR3 DNA is TGTGCCAGCAGCTTAGGAGGGGGACAAGAGACCCAGTACTTC.

This clonotype was detected a few times. The chain couples TRBV20-1 to TRBJ1-4; a weak D match, TRBD1 (5 bases). CDR1 is DFQATT and CDR2 is SNEGSKA in the germline V gene (reference sequence). V was pared by 3 bases and J by 8 bases, with 16 bases between. CDR3 length equals 14 residues. The chain's CDR3 is CSARTGTRGEKLFF. Written as DNA, the CDR3 is TGCAGTGCTAGGACCGGGACGCGGGGAGAAAAACTGTTTTTT.

This clonotype was counted many times. The V call is TRBV12-3 or TRBV12-4, the J call TRBJ2-3, with D possibly matching TRBD2 (5 bases). Trimming cost V 6 bases and J 2 bases, with 9 bases left between them. This CDR3 is built from 13 residues. The DNA for the CDR3 is TGTGCCAGCAGCCGGGATTACACAGATACGCAGTATTTT. This sequence encodes CASSRDYTDTQYF.

This sequence joins TRBV20-1 and TRBJ2-2; TRBD1 is a possible D gene (6 bases). The V gene lost 3 bases and the J gene lost 3 bases, with 11 bases spanning the gap. CDR3 length equals 14 residues. CDR1 and CDR2 from the germline V gene are DFQATT and SNEGSKA (reference sequence). The CDR3, as DNA: TGCAGTGCTAGCACCGGGACACACACCGGGGAGCTGTTTTTT. Protein sequence: CSASTGTHTGELFF.

This clonotype occurred a few times. The chain joins TRBV29-1 to TRBJ2-3, with 7 bases lining up with TRBD2. This CDR3 spans 17 amino acids. V lost 5 bases and J lost 0; bases outside the gene matches: 14. The V gene's germline CDR1 is SQVTM and CDR2 ANQGSEA. The CDR3 sequence is CSVQSPPHGRSTDTQYF. The DNA of the CDR3 is TGCAGCGTTCAATCCCCCCCCCACGGGAGGAGCACAGATACGCAGTATTTT.

CDR3 region: CASSSQPTGDNSPLHF. DNA of the CDR3: TGCGCCAGCAGCTCACAACCGACAGGGGATAATTCACCCCTCCACTTT. The V call is TRBV5-1, the J call TRBJ1-6; TRBD1 agrees at 8 bases. Unmatched junction bases numbered 7, after V lost 3 bases and J lost 5 bases. The CDR3 has 16 amino acids. The germline gives CDR1 SGHRS, CDR2 YFSETQ. Variable domain in full (rest from reference TRBV5-1 and TRBJ1-6): KAGVTQTPRYLIKTRGQQVTLSCSPISGHRSVSWYQQTPGQGLQFLFEYFSETQRNKGNFPGRFSGRQFSNSRSEMNVSTLELGDSALYLCASSSQPTGDNSPLHFGNGTRLTVT.